This T cell receptor beta chain was documented in a study of blood T cell repertoires in COVID-19. Study details: Sources were T cells, B-cell-depleted T cells, or PBMCs; the material itself was cDNA or gDNA.

The table came from immunoSEQ multiplex PCR; TCRdb's copy has only in-frame clones and leaves some out. The table has roughly 110,000 clones, 85% seen once. Sequenced sample: peripheral blood. The TCR originated in a human donor in a cohort sampled during active COVID-19.

The CDR3 reads CTSSQDRGDQPQHF. CDR3 nucleotide sequence: TGCACCAGCAGCCAAGATCGGGGGGATCAGCCCCAGCATTTT. This chain links TRBV1 with TRBJ1-5. TRBV1 is noted as a pseudogene. The CDR3 extends over 14 amino acids.